This T cell receptor beta chain came from a study of T cell repertoires in cytomegalovirus infection. TCRdb independently ran MiXCR on the reads; one entry per CDR3 protein. The sample records roughly 720,000 distinct CDR3 sequences, roughly 35% being singletons. CDR3 length: 16 residues. Germline CDR1 reads MDHEN; CDR2 reads SYDVKM. Deletions cut 3 bases from V and 2 bases from J, with 14 bases between. Findings and limits, study-wide: Totalled public TCR beta family frequency picked out people who carried CMV plus the relevant HLA. In two of eight donors, the top clonotype was HLA-C-restricted CMV-specific.

In the case of this clonotype: The antigen is not known.

The V call is TRBV28, the J call TRBJ1-5; D call uncertain. The source material was PBMCs. This receptor was identified in a human donor in good health (CMV status not recorded). Some clones in this sample may be carry-over from other donors' samples. DNA of the CDR3: TGTGCCAGCAGTTTTGCAGACCGTAGGGGCAATCAGCCCCAGCATTTT. Amino acids: CASSFADRRGNQPQHF.